This T cell receptor beta chain was sequenced in a study of blood T cell repertoires in COVID-19 (dated by TCRdb to 2018 to 2020). Regarding the study in general: Collaborator samples came from the United States, Italy and Spain and covered acute and convalescent phases of COVID-19. The samples were drawn from the first 160 participants of the ongoing ImmuneRACE study and from 950 to 1,500 subjects provided by 6 global collaborators. Where available, HLA class I and class II types were taken from metadata supplied by the sample provider and were not determined by assay-based typing. The prospective study material was composed of cDNA or gDNA derived from T cells, B-cell-depleted T cells, or PBMCs. Deeply sampled blood TCRbeta repertoires from subjects exposed to, actively infected with, or recovered from COVID-19 were included in the dataset. Sample metadata almost always included a de-identified subject ID, COVID-19 status, age in years and sex. The repertoires were made available in a free public database intended to serve as a resource for research on the immune response to SARS-CoV-2. What the authors observed across the whole study: Clinical and demographic metadata were provided uncurated, with the amount varying by source and participant.

Each collaborating institution followed its own protocols to collect whole blood in K2EDTA tubes. For TCRbeta analysis, collaborators shipped samples as frozen whole blood, isolated PBMCs, or DNA extracted from either of those sample types. In regard to this clone: What this receptor recognizes is not known. The input lacks base qualities; no much larger clone sits a single base away.

The immunoSEQ Assay, a bias-controlled multiplex PCR, was used to amplify TCRbeta CDR3 regions from genomic DNA. Per the original workflow: The number of nucleated cells in each sample was estimated by amplification of reference gene primers within the assay. Sequence reads were collapsed and filtered to measure the absolute abundance of every unique TCRbeta CDR3 rearrangement. For each sample, productive Simpson clonality was calculated as the square root of Simpson's diversity index over productive rearrangements. The immuneACCESS repertoire file appears here via TCRdb, limited to in-frame rearrangements. These files lack a portion of the clones; in checked studies, under half of the deficit traces to unresolved V genes, and the cause of the others is not known. V, J and clone size are those of that table, while D and trimming were read from the DNA. The sample includes 60,000 or so clones, with around 76% observed a single time. The top ten clones comprise 4% to 6% of the sample.

Sequencing input: peripheral blood. The sequence derives from a human donor in a cohort sampled during active COVID-19.

CDR3 reads: CASSGWGTGTYEQYF. The DNA sequence reads TGTGCCAGCAGCGGATGGGGGACAGGGACCTACGAGCAGTACTTC. In this chain, TRBV7-9 is recombined with TRBJ2-7; 9 nucleotides in the junction match TRBD1. The CDR3 goes from the cysteine to the phenylalanine over 15 residues. Kept here is only the CDR3 DNA, which spans 45 bases and is read in frame from base 1. The germline V gene (reference sequence) supplies CDR1 SEHNR and CDR2 FQNEAQ. Compared with germline, V lacks 5 bases and J lacks 2 bases; bases without a gene match: 7.